This is a list of T cell receptor beta chains from one sample in a study of long-term antiretroviral therapy in people with HIV. Here immunoSEQ multiplex PCR was the method, and the copy in TCRdb shows in-frame clones only, minus some. Here the sample spans 40,000 to 60,000 clones, around 84% being singletons. The sample in question was unsorted PBMCs, obtained 0.8 years after starting antiretroviral therapy. These receptor sequences come from a young woman with HIV. Both conserved end residues are trimmed from each CDR3.

v_call: TRBV19; j_call: TRBJ2-1; cdr3_aa: ASSPDRGSGPSHNEQF
v_call: TRBV7-8; j_call: TRBJ2-7; cdr3_aa: ASSLGPSGRAQGEQY
v_call: TRBV29-1; j_call: TRBJ2-7; cdr3_aa: SVGVSGSPHYEQY
v_call: TRBV19; j_call: TRBJ2-5; cdr3_aa: ASSIDPVGGGRETQY
v_call: TRBV9; j_call: TRBJ2-7; cdr3_aa: ASSVGAGPEQY
v_call: TRBV6-5; j_call: TRBJ2-1; cdr3_aa: ASSLTSGSSYNEQF
v_call: TRBV21-1; j_call: TRBJ2-7; cdr3_aa: ASSTNEGTDDTYEQY
v_call: TRBV5-5; j_call: TRBJ1-5; cdr3_aa: ASSAGGLSNQPQH
v_call: TRBV19; j_call: TRBJ2-7; cdr3_aa: ASSPNRYEQY
v_call: TRBV7-3; j_call: TRBJ1-1; cdr3_aa: ASSLTAGTEAF
v_call: TRBV29-1; j_call: TRBJ2-7; cdr3_aa: SVDTSYEQY
v_call: TRBV7-9; j_call: TRBJ2-7; cdr3_aa: ASSFQGPTVSYEQY
v_call: TRBV9; j_call: TRBJ2-2; cdr3_aa: ASSPRGGSGELF
v_call: TRBV4-1; j_call: TRBJ1-5; cdr3_aa: ASSQADSTNQPQH
v_call: TRBV6-5; j_call: TRBJ2-7; cdr3_aa: ASSRGPGQEQY
v_call: TRBV5-6; j_call: TRBJ1-2; cdr3_aa: ASSYAGTWYGYT
v_call: TRBV5-6; j_call: TRBJ2-2; cdr3_aa: ASSSYQFTGELF
v_call: TRBV10-1; j_call: TRBJ2-7; cdr3_aa: ASSESISYEQY
v_call: TRBV7-2; j_call: TRBJ1-5; cdr3_aa: ASSMGQGTQPQH
v_call: TRBV7-9; j_call: TRBJ2-1; cdr3_aa: ASSPVDEQF
v_call: TRBV14; j_call: TRBJ1-3; cdr3_aa: ASSQDLYREGNTIY
v_call: TRBV21-1; j_call: TRBJ1-5; cdr3_aa: ARRKGPQGGQPQH
v_call: TRBV7-2; j_call: TRBJ2-7; cdr3_aa: ASSALAGRGEQY
v_call: TRBV28; j_call: TRBJ1-1; cdr3_aa: ASSFRGRNTEAF
v_call: TRBV14; j_call: TRBJ1-4; cdr3_aa: ASSQPYRGRLEKLF
v_call: TRBV10-3; j_call: TRBJ2-7; cdr3_aa: AISDGSPYEQY